Following are 3 T cell receptor beta chains from one sample sequenced in a study of blood T cell repertoires in COVID-19. Clones were read by immunoSEQ multiplex PCR, and TCRdb kept only the in-frame ones, dropping some. This table has 110,000 to 150,000 clones, approximately 80% appearing once. Sequencing was carried out using peripheral blood. The receptors come from a woman older than 75 in a cohort sampled during active or convalescent COVID-19.

The chain carries TRBV28 and TRBJ2-7; no clear D gene. Trimming pared 5 bases from V and 2 bases from J, leaving 13 bases between. This CDR3 comprises 14 residues. The germline CDR1 and CDR2 sequences are MDHEN and SYDVKM. The CDR3 reads CASSLRFLPYEQYV. The CDR3 coding sequence is TGTGCCAGCAGTCTTCGGTTCCTTCCCTACGAGCAGTACGTC.

The gene calls are TRBV12-3 or TRBV12-4 and TRBJ1-2; 9 positions agree with TRBD1. J gave up 8 bases and V 6 bases, and 7 bases lay outside the gene matches. CDR3 length: 13 residues. CDR3 residues: CASRPGQGRGYTF. As DNA, the CDR3 is TGTGCCAGCAGACCGGGACAGGGCCGGGGCTACACCTTC.

The CDR3 reads CASREPSTDTQYF. CDR3 nucleotide sequence: TGTGCCAGCAGAGAGCCTAGCACAGATACGCAGTATTTT. The genes are TRBV6-4 and TRBJ2-3, with D unclear. The CDR3 sequence is 13 residues long. The V gene's germline CDR1 is MRHNA and CDR2 SNTAGT. Trimming pared 6 bases from V and 0 bases from J, leaving 7 bases between.